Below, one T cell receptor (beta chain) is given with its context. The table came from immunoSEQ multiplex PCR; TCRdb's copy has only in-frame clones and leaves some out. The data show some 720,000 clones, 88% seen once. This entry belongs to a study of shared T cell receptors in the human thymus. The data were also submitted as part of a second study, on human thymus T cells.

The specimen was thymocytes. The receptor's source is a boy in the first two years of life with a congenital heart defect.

The CDR3 region is CAVTRGGEGHQETQYF. The CDR3 region has the DNA TGTGCCGTCACAAGAGGGGGAGAGGGGCACCAAGAGACCCAGTACTTC. This rearrangement joins TRBV19 to TRBJ2-5, with D maybe TRBD1 (6 bases). The germline V and J ends were trimmed by 11 bases and 0 bases, with 22 bases remaining between them. The CDR3 runs 16 residues. CDR1 is LNHDA, CDR2 SQIVND, per germline (reference sequence). The whole variable domain, remainder taken from reference TRBV19 and TRBJ2-5, is DGGITQSPKYLFRKEGQNVTLSCEQNLNHDAMYWYRQDPGQGLRLIYYSQIVNDFQKGDIAEGYSVSREKKESFPLTVTSAQKNPTAFYLCAVTRGGEGHQETQYFGPGTRLLVL.